Listed here is a single T cell receptor (beta chain). This specimen belongs to a study of control samples from healthy donors and cancer patients. Trimming removed 0 bases from V and 8 bases from J, with 7 bases in between. The germline V gene has CDR1 GTSNPN and CDR2 SVGIG (reference sequence). This CDR3 has 11 residues. TCRdb's copy holds only in-frame clones and misses some; the assay was immunoSEQ multiplex PCR. The table has about 98,000 clones, almost 85% seen once; the top ten hold 2% to 2.5%. This receptor was taken from a man aged 55 to 70 in good health. The material sequenced was blood. V usage is TRBV30 and J usage is TRBJ1-2; no reliable D call. The CDR3 spells CAWSVNRGYTF. Written as DNA, the CDR3 is TGTGCCTGGAGTGTAAACAGAGGCTACACCTTC.